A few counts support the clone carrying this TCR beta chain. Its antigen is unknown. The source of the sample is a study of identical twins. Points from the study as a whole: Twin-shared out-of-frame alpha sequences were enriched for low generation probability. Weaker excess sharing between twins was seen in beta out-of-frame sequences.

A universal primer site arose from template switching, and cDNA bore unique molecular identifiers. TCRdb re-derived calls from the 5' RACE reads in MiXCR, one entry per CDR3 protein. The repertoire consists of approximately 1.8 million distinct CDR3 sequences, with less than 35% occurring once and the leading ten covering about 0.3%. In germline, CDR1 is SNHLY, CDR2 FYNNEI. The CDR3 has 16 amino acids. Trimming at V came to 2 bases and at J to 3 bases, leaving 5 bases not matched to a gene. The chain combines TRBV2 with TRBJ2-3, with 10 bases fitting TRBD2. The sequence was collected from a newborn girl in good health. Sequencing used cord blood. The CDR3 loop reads CASSEPGLAVTDTQYF. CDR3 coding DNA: TGTGCCAGCAGTGAACCCGGACTAGCGGTGACAGATACGCAGTATTTT.